This T cell receptor (beta chain) was identified during a study of post-analysis software for immune sequencing data. Study summary: Secondary progressive, relapsing-remitting and progressive-relapsing multiple sclerosis were among the included disease courses. Broader study findings: Same-batch samples co-clustered strongly by F measure. Relative to controls, patients had a few TRBV segments at higher frequency, with TRBV5-6, TRBV5-1 and TRBV20-1 among these.

V was clipped by 3 bases and J by 7 bases; unmatched bases: 5. This CDR3 is 14 amino acids long. Germline assignment: CDR1 SGDLS and CDR2 YYNGEE. Remarks on this clonotype: Its antigen is still unknown.

TCR beta cDNA libraries had unique molecular identifiers. Between about 1 and 10 million T cells gave rise to 500,000 to 650,000 cDNA molecules. TCRdb used MiXCR to reprocess the PCR reads, holding one entry per CDR3 protein. The sample consists of about 540,000 distinct CDR3 sequences, roughly 34% of them appearing once. The sequenced material came from blood. The sequence was collected from a girl between 2 and 17 years old with multiple sclerosis. The chain carries TRBV9 and TRBJ1-4, with 8 bases fitting TRBD1. The CDR3 spells CASSDDRGGEKLFF. The CDR3 DNA is TGTGCCAGCAGCGACGACAGGGGTGGTGAAAAACTGTTTTTT.